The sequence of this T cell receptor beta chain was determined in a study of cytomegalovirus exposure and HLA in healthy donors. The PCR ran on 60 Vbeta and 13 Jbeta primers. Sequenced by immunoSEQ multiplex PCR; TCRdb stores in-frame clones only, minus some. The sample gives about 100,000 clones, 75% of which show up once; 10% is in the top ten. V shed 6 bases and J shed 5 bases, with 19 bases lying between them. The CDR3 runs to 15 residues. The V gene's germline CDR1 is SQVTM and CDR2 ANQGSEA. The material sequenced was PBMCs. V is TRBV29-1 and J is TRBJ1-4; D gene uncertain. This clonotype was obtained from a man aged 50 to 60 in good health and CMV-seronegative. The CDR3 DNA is TGCAGCGTACAGATTTGGTCCCGGGAGAATGAAAAACTGTTTTTT. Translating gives CSVQIWSRENEKLFF.